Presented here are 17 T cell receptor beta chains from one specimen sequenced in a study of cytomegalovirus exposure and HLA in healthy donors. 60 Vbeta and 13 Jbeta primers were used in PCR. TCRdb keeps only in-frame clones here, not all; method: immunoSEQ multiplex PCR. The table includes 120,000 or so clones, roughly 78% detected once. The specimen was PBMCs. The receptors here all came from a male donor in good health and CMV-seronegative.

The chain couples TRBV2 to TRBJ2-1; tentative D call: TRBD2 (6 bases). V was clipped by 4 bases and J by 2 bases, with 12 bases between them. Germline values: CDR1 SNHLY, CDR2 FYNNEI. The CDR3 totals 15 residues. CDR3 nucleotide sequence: TGTGCCAGCAGTGGATCGGGACTGGCCTACAATGAGCAGTTCTTC. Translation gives CASSGSGLAYNEQFF.

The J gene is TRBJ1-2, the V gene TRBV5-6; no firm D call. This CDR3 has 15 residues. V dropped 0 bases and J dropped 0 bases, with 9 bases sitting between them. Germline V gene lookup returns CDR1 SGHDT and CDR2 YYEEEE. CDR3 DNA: TGTGCCAGCAGCTTGGGGCATACAACTAACTATGGCTACACCTTC. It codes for CASSLGHTTNYGYTF.

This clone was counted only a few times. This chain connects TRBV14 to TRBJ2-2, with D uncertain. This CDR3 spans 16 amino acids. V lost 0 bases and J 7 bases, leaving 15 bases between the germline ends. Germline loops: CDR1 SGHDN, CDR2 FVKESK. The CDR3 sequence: CASSQDQTPLGGELFF. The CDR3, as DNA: TGTGCCAGCAGCCAAGACCAGACTCCCTTAGGCGGGGAGCTGTTTTTT.

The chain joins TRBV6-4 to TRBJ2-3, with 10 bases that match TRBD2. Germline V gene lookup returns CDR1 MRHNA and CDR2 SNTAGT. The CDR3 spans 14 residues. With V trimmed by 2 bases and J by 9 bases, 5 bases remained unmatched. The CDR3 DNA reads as TGTGCCAGCAGTGACGGGGTAGCGGGGGGAACGCAGTATTTT. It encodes CASSDGVAGGTQYF.

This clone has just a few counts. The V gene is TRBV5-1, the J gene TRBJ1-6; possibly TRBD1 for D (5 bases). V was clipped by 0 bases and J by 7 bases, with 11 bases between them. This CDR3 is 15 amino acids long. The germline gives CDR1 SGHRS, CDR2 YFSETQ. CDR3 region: CASSLGTGPNSPLHF. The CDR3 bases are TGCGCCAGCAGCTTGGGAACAGGCCCAAATTCACCCCTCCACTTT.

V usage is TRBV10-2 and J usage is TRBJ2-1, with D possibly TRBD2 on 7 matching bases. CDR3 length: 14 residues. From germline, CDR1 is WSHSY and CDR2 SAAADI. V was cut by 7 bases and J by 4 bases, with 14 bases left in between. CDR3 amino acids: CASKKGGLYNEQFF. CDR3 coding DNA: TGCGCCAGCAAGAAGGGGGGGTTATACAATGAGCAGTTCTTC.

CDR3 in amino acids: CASSYLREGHIATQYF. The CDR3 DNA reads TGTGCCAGCAGTTACTTGCGGGAGGGCCATATTGCTACGCAGTATTTT. The gene calls are TRBV6-5 and TRBJ2-3, with 9 bases that match TRBD2. Germline values: CDR1 MNHEY, CDR2 SVGAGI. The V gene end was trimmed by 1 base and the J gene end by 8 bases; junction bases not matched to a gene: 10. This CDR3 contains 16 residues.

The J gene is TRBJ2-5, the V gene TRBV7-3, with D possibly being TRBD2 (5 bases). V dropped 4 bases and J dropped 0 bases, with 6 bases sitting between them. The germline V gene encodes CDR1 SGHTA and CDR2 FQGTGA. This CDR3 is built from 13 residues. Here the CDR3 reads CASSSGYQETQYF. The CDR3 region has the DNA TGTGCCAGCAGCTCGGGGTACCAAGAGACCCAGTACTTC.

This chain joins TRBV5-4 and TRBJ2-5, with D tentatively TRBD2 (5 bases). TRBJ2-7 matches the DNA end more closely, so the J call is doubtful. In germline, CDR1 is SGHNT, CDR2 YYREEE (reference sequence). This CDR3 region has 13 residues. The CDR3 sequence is CASSAGIINEQYF. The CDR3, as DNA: TGTGCCAGCAGCGCCGGGATAATAAACGAGCAGTACTTC.

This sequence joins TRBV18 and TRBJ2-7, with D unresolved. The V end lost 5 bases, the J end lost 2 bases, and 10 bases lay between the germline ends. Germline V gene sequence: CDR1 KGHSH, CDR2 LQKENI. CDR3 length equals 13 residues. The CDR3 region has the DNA TGTGCCAGCTCAGACGACATAACCTACGAGCAGTACTTC. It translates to CASSDDITYEQYF.

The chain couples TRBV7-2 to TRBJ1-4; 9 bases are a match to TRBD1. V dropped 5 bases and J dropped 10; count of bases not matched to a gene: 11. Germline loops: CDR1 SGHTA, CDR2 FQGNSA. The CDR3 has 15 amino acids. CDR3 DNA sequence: TGTGCCAGCAGCCCCCCTGGACAGGGGAGAAGAAAACTGTTTTTT. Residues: CASSPPGQGRRKLFF.

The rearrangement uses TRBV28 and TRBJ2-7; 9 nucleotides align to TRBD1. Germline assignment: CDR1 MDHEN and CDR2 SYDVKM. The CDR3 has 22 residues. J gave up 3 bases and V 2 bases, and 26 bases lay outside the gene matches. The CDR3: CASSLMGQGAGFRGSPLYEQYF. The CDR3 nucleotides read TGTGCCAGCAGTTTAATGGGACAGGGCGCCGGGTTTCGTGGTTCTCCCCTCTACGAGCAGTACTTC.

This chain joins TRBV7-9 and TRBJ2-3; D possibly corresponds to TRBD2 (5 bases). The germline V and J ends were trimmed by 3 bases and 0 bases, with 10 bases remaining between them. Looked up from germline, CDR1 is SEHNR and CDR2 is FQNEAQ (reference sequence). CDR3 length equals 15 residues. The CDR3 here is CASSLGSASTDTQYF. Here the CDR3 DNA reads TGTGCCAGCAGCTTGGGGAGCGCTAGCACAGATACGCAGTATTTT.

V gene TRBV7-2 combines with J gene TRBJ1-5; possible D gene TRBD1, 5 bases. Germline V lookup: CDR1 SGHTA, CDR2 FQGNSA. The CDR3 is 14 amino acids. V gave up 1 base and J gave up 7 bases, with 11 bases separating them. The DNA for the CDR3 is TGTGCCAGCAGCTTAGTCCAGGGTGACCAGCCCCAGCATTTT. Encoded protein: CASSLVQGDQPQHF.

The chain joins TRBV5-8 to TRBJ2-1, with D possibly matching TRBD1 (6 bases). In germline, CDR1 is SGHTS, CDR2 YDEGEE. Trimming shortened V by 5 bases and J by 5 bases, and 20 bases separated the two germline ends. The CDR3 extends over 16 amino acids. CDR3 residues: CASRSFGRTEDNEQFF. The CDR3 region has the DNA TGTGCCAGCAGGTCTTTCGGTAGGACAGAGGACAATGAGCAGTTCTTC.

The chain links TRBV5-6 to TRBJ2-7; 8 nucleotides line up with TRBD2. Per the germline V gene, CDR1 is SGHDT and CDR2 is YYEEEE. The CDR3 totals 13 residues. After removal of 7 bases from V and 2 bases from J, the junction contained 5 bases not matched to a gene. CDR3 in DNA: TGTGCCAGCGGTAGCGGGAACGCCTACGAGCAGTACTTC. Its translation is CASGSGNAYEQYF.

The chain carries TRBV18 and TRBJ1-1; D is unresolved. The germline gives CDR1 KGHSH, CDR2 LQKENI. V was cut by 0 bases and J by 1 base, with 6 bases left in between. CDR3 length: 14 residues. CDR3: CASSPPAGNTEAFF. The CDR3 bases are TGTGCCAGCTCACCACCGGCAGGGAACACTGAAGCTTTCTTT.